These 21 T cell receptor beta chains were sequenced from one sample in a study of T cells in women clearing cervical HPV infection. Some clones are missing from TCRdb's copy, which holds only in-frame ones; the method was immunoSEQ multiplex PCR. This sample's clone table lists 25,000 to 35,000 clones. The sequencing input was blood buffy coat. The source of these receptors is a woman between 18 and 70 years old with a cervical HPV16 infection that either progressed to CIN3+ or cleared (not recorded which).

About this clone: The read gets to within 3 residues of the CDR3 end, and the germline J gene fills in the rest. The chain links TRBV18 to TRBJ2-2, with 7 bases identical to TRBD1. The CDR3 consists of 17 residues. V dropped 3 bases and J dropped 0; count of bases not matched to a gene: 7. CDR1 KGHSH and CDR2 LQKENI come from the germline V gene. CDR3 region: CASSPPGGHANTGELFF. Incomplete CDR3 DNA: TGTGCCAGCTCACCGCCAGGGGGACACGCGAACACCGGGGAG.

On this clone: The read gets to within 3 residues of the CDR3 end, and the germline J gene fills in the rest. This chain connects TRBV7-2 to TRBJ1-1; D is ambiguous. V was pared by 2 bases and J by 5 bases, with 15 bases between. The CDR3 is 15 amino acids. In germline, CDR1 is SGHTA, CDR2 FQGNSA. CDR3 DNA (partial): TGTGCCAGCAGCTTATTCTCGGGTTTTCGGACTGAA. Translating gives CASSLFSGFRTE. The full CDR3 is CASSLFSGFRTEAFF.

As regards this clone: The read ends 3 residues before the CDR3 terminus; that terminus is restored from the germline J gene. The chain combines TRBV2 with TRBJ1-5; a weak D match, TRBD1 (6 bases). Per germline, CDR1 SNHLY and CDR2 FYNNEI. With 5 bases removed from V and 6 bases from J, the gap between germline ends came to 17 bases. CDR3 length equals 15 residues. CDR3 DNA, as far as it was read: TGTGCCAGCAGTCCATCAGGGGCAGGTTCTCAGCCC. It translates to CASSPSGAGSQP. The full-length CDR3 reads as CASSPSGAGSQPQHF.

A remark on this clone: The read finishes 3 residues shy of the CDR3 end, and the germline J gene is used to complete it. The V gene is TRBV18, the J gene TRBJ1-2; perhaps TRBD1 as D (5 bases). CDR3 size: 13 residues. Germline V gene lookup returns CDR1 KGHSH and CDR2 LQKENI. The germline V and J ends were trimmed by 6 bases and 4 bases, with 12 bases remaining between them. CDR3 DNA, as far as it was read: TGTGCCAGCTCCACGGGGGAAATCTATGGC. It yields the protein CASSTGEIYG. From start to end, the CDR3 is CASSTGEIYGYTF.

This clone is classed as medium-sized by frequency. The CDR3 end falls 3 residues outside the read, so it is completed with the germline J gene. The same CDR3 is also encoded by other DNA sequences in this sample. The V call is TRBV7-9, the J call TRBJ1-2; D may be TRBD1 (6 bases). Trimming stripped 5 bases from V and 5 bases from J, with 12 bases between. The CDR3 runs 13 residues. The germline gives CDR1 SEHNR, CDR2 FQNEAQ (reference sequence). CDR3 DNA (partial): TGTGCCAGCAGCCCTGCGGGGGCGTATGGC. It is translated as CASSPAGAYG. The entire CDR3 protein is CASSPAGAYGYTF. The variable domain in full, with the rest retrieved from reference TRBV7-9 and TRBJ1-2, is DTGVSQNPRHKITKRGQNVTFRCDPISEHNRLYWYRQTLGQGPEFLTYFQNEAQLEKSRLLSDRFSAERPKGSFSTLEIQRTEQGDSAMYLCASSPAGAYGYTFGSGTRLTVV.

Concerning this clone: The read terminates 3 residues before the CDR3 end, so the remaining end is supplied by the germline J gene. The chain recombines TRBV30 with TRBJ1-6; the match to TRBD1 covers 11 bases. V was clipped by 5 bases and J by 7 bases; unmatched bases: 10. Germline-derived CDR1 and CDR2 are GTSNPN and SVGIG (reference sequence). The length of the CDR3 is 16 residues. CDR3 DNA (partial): TGTGCCTGGCGGTACCGGGACAGGGGGACCAATTCACCC. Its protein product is CAWRYRDRGTNSP. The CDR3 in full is CAWRYRDRGTNSPLHF. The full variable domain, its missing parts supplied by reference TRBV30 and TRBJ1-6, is SQTIHQWPATLVQPVGSPLSLECTVEGTSNPNLYWYRQAAGRGLQLLFYSVGIGQISSEVPQNLSASRPQDRQFILSSKKLLLSDSGFYLCAWRYRDRGTNSPLHFGNGTRLTVT.

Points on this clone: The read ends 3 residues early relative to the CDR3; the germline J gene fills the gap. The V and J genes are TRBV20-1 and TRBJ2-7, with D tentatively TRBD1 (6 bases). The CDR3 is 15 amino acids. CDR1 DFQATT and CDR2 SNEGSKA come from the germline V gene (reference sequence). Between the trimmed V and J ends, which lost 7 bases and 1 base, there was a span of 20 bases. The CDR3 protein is CSVSALRTDSYEQYF. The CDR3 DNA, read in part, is TGCAGTGTTAGTGCACTCCGGACAGATTCCTACGAG.

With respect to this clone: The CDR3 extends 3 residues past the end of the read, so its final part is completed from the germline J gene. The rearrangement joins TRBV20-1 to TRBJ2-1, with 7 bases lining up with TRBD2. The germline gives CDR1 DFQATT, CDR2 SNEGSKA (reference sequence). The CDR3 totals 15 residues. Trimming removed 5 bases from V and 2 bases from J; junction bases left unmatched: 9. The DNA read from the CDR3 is TGCAGTGCTGAAAACAGCGGGAACGCCTACAATGAG. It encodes CSAENSGNAYNE. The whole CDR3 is CSAENSGNAYNEQFF.

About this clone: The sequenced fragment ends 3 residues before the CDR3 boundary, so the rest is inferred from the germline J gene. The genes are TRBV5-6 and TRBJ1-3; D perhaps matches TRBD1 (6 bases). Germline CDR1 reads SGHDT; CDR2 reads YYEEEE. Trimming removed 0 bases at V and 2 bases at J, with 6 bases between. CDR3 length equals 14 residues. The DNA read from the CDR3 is TGTGCCAGCAGCTTGGACAGGGCTGGAAACACC. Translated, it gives CASSLDRAGNT. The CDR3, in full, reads CASSLDRAGNTIYF.

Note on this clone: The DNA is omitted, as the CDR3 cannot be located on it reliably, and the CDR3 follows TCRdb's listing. CDR3 residues: CASSSSQGAQETQYF. The chain employs TRBV12-3 or TRBV12-4 and TRBJ2-5; TRBD1 was called by the table and not checked on the DNA. With termini counted, the CDR3 has 15 amino acids.

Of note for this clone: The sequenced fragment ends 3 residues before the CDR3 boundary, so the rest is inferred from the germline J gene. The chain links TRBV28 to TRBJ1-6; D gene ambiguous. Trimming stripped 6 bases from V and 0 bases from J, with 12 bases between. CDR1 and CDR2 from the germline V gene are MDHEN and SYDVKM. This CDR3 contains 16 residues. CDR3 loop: CASSPRLGSYNSPLHF. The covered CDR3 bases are TGTGCCAGCAGCCCCAGGCTTGGCTCCTATAATTCACCC.

The CDR3 sequence: CASNTKTTQNTGELFF. The sequenced CDR3 bases are TGTGCCAGCAACACGAAAACTACCCAGAACACCGGGGAG. The V gene is TRBV7-3, the J gene TRBJ2-2; unclear D gene. The CDR3 end lies 3 residues beyond the end of the read and is filled in from the germline J gene. V was shortened by 7 bases and J by 1 base, with 16 bases between the two germline ends. The CDR3 extends over 16 amino acids. Per the germline V gene, CDR1 is SGHTA and CDR2 is FQGTGA.

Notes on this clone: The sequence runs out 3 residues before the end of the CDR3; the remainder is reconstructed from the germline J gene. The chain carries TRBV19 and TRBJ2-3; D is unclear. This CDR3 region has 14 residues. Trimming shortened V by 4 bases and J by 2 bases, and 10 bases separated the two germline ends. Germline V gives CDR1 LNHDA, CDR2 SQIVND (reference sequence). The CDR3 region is CASSTLFVTDTQYF. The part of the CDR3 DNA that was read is TGTGCCAGTAGTACCCTCTTTGTCACAGATACG.

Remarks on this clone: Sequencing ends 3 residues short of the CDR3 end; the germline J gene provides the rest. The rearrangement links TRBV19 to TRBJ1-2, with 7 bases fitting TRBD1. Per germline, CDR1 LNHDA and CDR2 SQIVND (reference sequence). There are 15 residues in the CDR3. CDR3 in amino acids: CASSARDSLTYDYTF. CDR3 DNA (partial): TGTGCCAGTAGTGCAAGGGACAGCTTGACCTACGAC.

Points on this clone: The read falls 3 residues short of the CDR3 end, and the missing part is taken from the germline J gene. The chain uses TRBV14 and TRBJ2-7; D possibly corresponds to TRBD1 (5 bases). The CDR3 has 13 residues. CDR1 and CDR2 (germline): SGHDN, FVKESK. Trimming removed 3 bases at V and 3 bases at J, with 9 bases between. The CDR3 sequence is CASSHDRYYEQYF. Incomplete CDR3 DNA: TGTGCCAGCAGCCACGACAGATACTACGAG.

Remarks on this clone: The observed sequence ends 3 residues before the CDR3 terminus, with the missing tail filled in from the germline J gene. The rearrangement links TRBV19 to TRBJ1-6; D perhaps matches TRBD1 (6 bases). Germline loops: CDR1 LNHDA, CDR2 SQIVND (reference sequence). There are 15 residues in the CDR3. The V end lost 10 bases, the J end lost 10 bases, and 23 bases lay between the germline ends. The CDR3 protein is CATRGGQYQESPLHF. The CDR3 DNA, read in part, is TGTGCCACAAGGGGGGGACAATATCAGGAATCACCC.

The covered CDR3 bases are TGTGCCAGCAGCTTGACAGCCTACGAG. This gives the protein CASSLTAYE. The CDR3 reads in full as CASSLTAYEQYF. This rearrangement joins TRBV7-9 to TRBJ2-7; a possible D gene is TRBD1 (5 bases). Read coverage stops 3 residues before the CDR3 terminus; the germline J gene supplies the remainder. The CDR3 runs to 12 residues. Trimming cost V 3 bases and J 2 bases, with 5 bases left between them. Germline CDR1 reads SEHNR; CDR2 reads FQNEAQ (reference sequence). The variable domain in full, completed from reference TRBV7-9 and TRBJ2-7, reads DTGVSQNPRHKITKRGQNVTFRCDPISEHNRLYWYRQTLGQGPEFLTYFQNEAQLEKSRLLSDRFSAERPKGSFSTLEIQRTEQGDSAMYLCASSLTAYEQYFGPGTRLTVT.

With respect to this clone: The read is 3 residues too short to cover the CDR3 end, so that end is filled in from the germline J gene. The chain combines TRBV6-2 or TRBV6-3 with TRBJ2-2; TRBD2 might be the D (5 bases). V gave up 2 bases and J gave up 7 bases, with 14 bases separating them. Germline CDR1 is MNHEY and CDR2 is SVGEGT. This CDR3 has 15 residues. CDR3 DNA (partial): TGTGCCAGCAGTTACCTGGGTCCAGAGGGCGGGGAG. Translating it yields CASSYLGPEGGE. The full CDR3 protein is CASSYLGPEGGELFF.

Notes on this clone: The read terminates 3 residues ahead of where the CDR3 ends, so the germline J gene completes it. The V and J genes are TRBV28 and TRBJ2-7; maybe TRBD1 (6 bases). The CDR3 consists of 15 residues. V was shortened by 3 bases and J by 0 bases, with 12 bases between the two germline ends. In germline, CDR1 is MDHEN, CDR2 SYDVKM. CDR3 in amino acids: CASSFGDKYSYEQYF. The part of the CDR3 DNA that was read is TGTGCCAGCAGTTTTGGGGACAAATACTCCTACGAG.

The covered CDR3 bases are TGTGCCAGCTCACCGCTCTCTGACAGGATT. Protein: CASSPLSDRI. The complete CDR3 protein is CASSPLSDRIQYF. The chain joins TRBV18 to TRBJ2-4; D perhaps matches TRBD1 (6 bases). The CDR3 is cut off 3 residues early in the read; its end comes from the germline J gene. CDR3 length equals 13 residues. From germline, CDR1 is KGHSH and CDR2 LQKENI.

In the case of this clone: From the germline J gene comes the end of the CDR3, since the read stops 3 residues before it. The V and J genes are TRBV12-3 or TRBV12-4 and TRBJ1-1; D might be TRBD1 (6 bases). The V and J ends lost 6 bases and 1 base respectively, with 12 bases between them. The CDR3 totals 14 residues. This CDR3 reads CASRGGNANTEAFF. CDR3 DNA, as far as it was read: TGTGCCAGCAGAGGGGGAAACGCGAACACTGAA.